These T cell receptor beta chains were read from a single sample in a study of PD-1 blockade in mismatch repair-deficient tumors. Only in-frame clones appear in the TCRdb table, and some are missing; sequencing was by immunoSEQ multiplex PCR. Among some 110,000 clones listed, 70% to 80% were seen once. Source: peripheral blood, taken approximately 64 weeks after starting pembrolizumab. Every receptor here comes from an adult with mismatch repair-deficient cancer. Both conserved end residues are part of each CDR3. The D gene is left open where the match is weak. Size is stated for part of the rows, as once, few or many counts, or as a class when the clone is expanded.

CDR3aa: CASSFAIWPNTEAFF
CDR3nt: TGTGCCAGCAGCTTCGCTATCTGGCCGAACACTGAAGCTTTCTTT
d_gene: -
len: 15
j_gene: TRBJ1-1
v_gene: TRBV5-6
abundance: -

CDR3aa: CASSSLAGGTYEQYF
CDR3nt: TGTGCCAGCAGCTCTCTAGCGGGAGGGACCTACGAGCAGTACTTC
d_gene: TRBD2
len: 15
j_gene: TRBJ2-7
v_gene: TRBV5-6
abundance: -

CDR3aa: CASSSTSGRANEQYF
CDR3nt: TGTGCCAGTAGTTCCACTAGCGGGAGGGCCAACGAGCAGTACTTC
d_gene: TRBD2
len: 15
j_gene: TRBJ2-7
v_gene: TRBV19
abundance: once

CDR3aa: CASSVDGREPTGELFF
CDR3nt: TGTGCCAGCAGCGTAGACGGCAGGGAGCCCACCGGGGAGCTGTTTTTT
d_gene: -
len: 16
j_gene: TRBJ2-2
v_gene: TRBV9
abundance: -

CDR3aa: CASSWGQGEKTF
CDR3nt: TGTGCCAGCAGCTGGGGACAGGGGGAAAAGACCTTC
d_gene: TRBD1
len: 12
j_gene: TRBJ1-2
v_gene: TRBV7-9
abundance: -

CDR3aa: CASSPGDGEAFF
CDR3nt: TGTGCCAGCTCACCAGGGGATGGTGAAGCTTTCTTT
d_gene: -
len: 12
j_gene: TRBJ1-1
v_gene: TRBV18
abundance: few

CDR3aa: CASSHSSGTPYNEQFF
CDR3nt: TGCGCCAGCAGCCACTCTAGCGGGACCCCATACAATGAGCAGTTCTTC
d_gene: TRBD2
len: 16
j_gene: TRBJ2-1
v_gene: TRBV4-3
abundance: once

CDR3aa: CASSLREAVDDEQFF
CDR3nt: TGTGCCAGCAGCCTCAGGGAGGCCGTGGATGATGAGCAGTTCTTC
d_gene: -
len: 15
j_gene: TRBJ2-1
v_gene: TRBV4-2
abundance: -

CDR3aa: CASSSQGDEQFF
CDR3nt: TGTGCCAGCTCTTCCCAGGGTGATGAGCAGTTCTTC
d_gene: -
len: 12
j_gene: TRBJ2-1
v_gene: TRBV18
abundance: -

CDR3aa: CASSRGTSGSYEQYF
CDR3nt: TGTGCCAGCAGTCGAGGGACTAGCGGGAGCTACGAGCAGTACTTC
d_gene: TRBD2
len: 15
j_gene: TRBJ2-7
v_gene: TRBV27
abundance: -

CDR3aa: CATLGRGLAGGPVNEQFF
CDR3nt: TGTGCCACCCTTGGGAGGGGACTAGCGGGAGGGCCGGTCAATGAGCAGTTCTTC
d_gene: TRBD2
len: 18
j_gene: TRBJ2-1
v_gene: TRBV15
abundance: -

CDR3aa: CASRGTSRSYEQYF
CDR3nt: TGTGCCAGCAGAGGGACTAGCAGATCCTACGAGCAGTACTTC
d_gene: TRBD2
len: 14
j_gene: TRBJ2-7
v_gene: TRBV6-6
abundance: -

CDR3aa: CASSPGTNKNNEQFF
CDR3nt: TGTGCCAGCAGCCCCGGGACTAACAAAAACAATGAGCAGTTCTTC
d_gene: TRBD2
len: 15
j_gene: TRBJ2-1
v_gene: TRBV11-2
abundance: -

CDR3aa: CASSSVRGRNTGELFF
CDR3nt: TGTGCCAGCAGCTCAGTCAGGGGCCGGAACACCGGGGAGCTGTTTTTT
d_gene: -
len: 16
j_gene: TRBJ2-2
v_gene: TRBV11-2
abundance: -

CDR3aa: CASGRPGQASPNEKLFF
CDR3nt: TGTGCCAGCGGACGACCGGGACAGGCGTCCCCTAATGAAAAACTGTTTTTT
d_gene: TRBD1
len: 17
j_gene: TRBJ1-4
v_gene: TRBV7-2
abundance: -

CDR3aa: CASSLTGNNYGYTF
CDR3nt: TGTGCCAGCAGCTTGACAGGGAATAACTATGGCTACACCTTC
d_gene: TRBD1
len: 14
j_gene: TRBJ1-2
v_gene: TRBV7-9
abundance: -

CDR3aa: CASSRQGTTEAFF
CDR3nt: TGCGCCAGCAGCCGACAGGGGACCACTGAAGCTTTCTTT
d_gene: TRBD1
len: 13
j_gene: TRBJ1-1
v_gene: TRBV4-3
abundance: -